Listed below are T cell receptor beta chains from one sample, sequenced in a study of CD8+CD57+ T cells in acquired aplastic anemia. MiXCR was run by TCRdb on the reads, yielding one entry per CDR3 protein. The repertoire holds about 180,000 distinct CDR3 sequences, with approximately 45% as singletons. Source material: sorted CD4+, CD8+, or CD8+CD57+ T cells (not recorded which) from PBMCs. These receptors all stem from a human donor in good health. Both conserved end residues are part of each CDR3. A D gene is named only where the DNA matches it firmly. Clone sizes are given selectively: once, few, many, or a class where the clone is expanded.

j_call,clone_size,d_call,v_call,cdr3_aa,cdr3_nt
TRBJ1-1,.,.,TRBV27,CASRTVGVPNTEAFF,TGTGCCAGCAGGACTGTTGGGGTCCCGAACACTGAAGCTTTCTTT
TRBJ1-6,.,.,TRBV19,CASSITLASPLHF,TGTGCCAGTAGTATCACTCTTGCCTCACCCCTCCACTTT
TRBJ2-1,many,.,TRBV4-1,CASSGVGSSYNEQFF,TGCGCCAGCAGCGGGGTCGGGAGCTCCTACAATGAGCAGTTCTTC
TRBJ2-7,.,.,TRBV14,CASSHTAYEQYF,TGTGCCAGCAGCCACACAGCATACGAGCAGTACTTC
TRBJ1-6,few,TRBD1,TRBV4-1,CASSQGPGTGGNSPLHF,TGCGCCAGCAGCCAAGGTCCGGGGACAGGAGGCAATTCACCCCTCCACTTT
TRBJ2-7,.,TRBD2,TRBV11-2,CASSYAGGPMSEQYF,TGTGCCAGCAGCTACGCGGGAGGGCCGATGAGCGAGCAGTACTTC
TRBJ2-7,many,.,TRBV6-2/TRBV6-3,CATSFPKPYEQYF,TGTGCCACCTCTTTCCCTAAACCGTACGAGCAGTACTTC
TRBJ1-5,many,.,TRBV5-1,CASSEGGQKNQPQHF,TGCGCCAGCAGCGAGGGAGGACAGAAAAATCAGCCCCAGCATTTT
TRBJ1-5,.,.,TRBV19,CASMTGDYNQPQHF,TGTGCCAGTATGACTGGGGACTACAATCAGCCCCAGCATTTT
TRBJ2-1,.,.,TRBV2,CASTEEDYNEQFF,TGTGCCAGCACCGAGGAAGACTACAATGAGCAGTTCTTC
TRBJ2-1,many,TRBD2,TRBV19,CASSITFRLAGQNNEQFF,TGTGCCAGTAGTATTACCTTCAGACTAGCGGGACAAAACAATGAGCAGTTCTTC
TRBJ2-1,.,TRBD2,TRBV24-1,CATSDLYGTSYNEQFF,TGTGCCACCAGTGATTTGTACGGGACTAGTTACAATGAGCAGTTCTTC
TRBJ1-1,few,.,TRBV7-2,CASSLGSRTEAFF,TGTGCCAGCAGCTTAGGATCCAGGACTGAAGCTTTCTTT
TRBJ1-1,.,.,TRBV3-1,CASSQNMAMAAFF,TGTGCCAGCAGCCAAAACATGGCCATGGCAGCTTTCTTT
TRBJ2-3,many,TRBD2,TRBV6-1,CASSEWGGQDTQYF,TGTGCCAGCAGTGAATGGGGAGGGCAAGATACGCAGTATTTT
TRBJ2-1,.,TRBD2,TRBV24-1,CATSGGGTNEQFF,TGTGCCACCAGCGGGGGGGGTACCAATGAGCAGTTCTTC
TRBJ2-7,many,.,TRBV7-2,CASSSTGHSRRGEQYF,TGTGCCAGCAGCTCAACCGGACACTCCCGTCGAGGCGAGCAGTACTTC
TRBJ2-3,.,TRBD2,TRBV19,CASSTVAGGYVSTDTQYF,TGTGCCAGTAGTACTGTAGCGGGAGGATATGTTAGCACAGATACGCAGTATTTT
TRBJ2-5,many,.,TRBV5-1,CASREGGAETQYF,TGCGCCAGCAGGGAGGGTGGAGCAGAGACCCAGTACTTC
TRBJ1-6,few,.,TRBV19,CASSPTWGGNSPLHF,TGTGCCAGTAGTCCTACGTGGGGCGGGAATTCACCCCTCCACTTT
TRBJ1-5,many,TRBD1,TRBV7-6,CASSRRGQGKSNQPQHF,TGTGCCAGCAGCCGAAGGGGACAGGGTAAAAGCAATCAGCCCCAGCATTTT
TRBJ1-4,.,.,TRBV20-1,CSARRDPNEKLFF,TGCAGTGCGAGGCGGGACCCTAATGAAAAACTGTTTTTT
TRBJ2-7,many,.,TRBV6-5,CASSYRLSSAGYEQYF,TGTGCCAGCAGTTACCGTCTCTCATCCGCGGGCTACGAGCAGTACTTC
TRBJ2-3,few,.,TRBV20-1,CSARGPGHRTDTQYF,TGCAGTGCTAGAGGGCCGGGACACCGCACAGATACGCAGTATTTT
TRBJ2-1,many,.,TRBV9,CASSVTPQGHEQFF,TGTGCCAGCAGCGTAACCCCTCAGGGGCATGAGCAGTTCTTC
TRBJ1-1,many,TRBD1,TRBV6-6,CASSYGTGLMNTEAFF,TGTGCCAGCAGTTACGGGACAGGCTTGATGAACACTGAAGCTTTCTTT
TRBJ1-3,many,.,TRBV25-1,CASRSSGNTIYF,TGTGCCAGCAGAAGCTCTGGAAACACCATATATTTT
TRBJ2-2,once,.,TRBV29-1,CSVPGTGELFF,TGCAGCGTTCCAGGTACCGGGGAGCTGTTTTTT
TRBJ2-5,many,TRBD2,TRBV7-8,CASSSTSGRVETQYF,TGTGCCAGCAGCTCTACTAGCGGGAGGGTTGAGACCCAGTACTTC
TRBJ2-5,.,TRBD2,TRBV5-1,CASSSAGGGGAEETQYF,TGCGCCAGCAGCTCAGCGGGTGGCGGGGGGGCGGAAGAGACCCAGTACTTC
TRBJ2-7,few,TRBD1,TRBV27,CASSTRQGVSYEQYF,TGTGCCAGCAGTACCCGACAGGGGGTTTCCTACGAGCAGTACTTC
TRBJ1-1,.,.,TRBV29-1,CSVGREVTEAFF,TGCAGCGTTGGCAGGGAGGTCACTGAAGCTTTCTTT
TRBJ1-2,.,TRBD1,TRBV24-1,CATSEPDRDDYGYTF,TGTGCCACCAGTGAACCCGACAGGGACGACTATGGCTACACCTTC
TRBJ1-2,few,.,TRBV10-3,CAISAGAVSGYTF,TGTGCCATCAGTGCGGGGGCAGTAAGTGGCTACACCTTC
TRBJ1-2,many,.,TRBV4-2,CASSRELTGNYGYTF,TGTGCCAGCAGCCGTGAACTGACGGGAAACTATGGCTACACCTTC
TRBJ2-1,many,TRBD2,TRBV25-1,CASKIRGLAGNEQFF,TGTGCCAGCAAAATTCGGGGACTAGCGGGCAATGAGCAGTTCTTC
TRBJ2-7,.,.,TRBV6-4,CASSPGPSNEQYF,TGTGCCAGCAGTCCCGGGCCCTCGAACGAGCAGTACTTC
TRBJ1-4,many,.,TRBV5-1,CASSSGGGEKLFF,TGCGCCAGCAGCTCTGGTGGAGGGGAAAAACTGTTTTTT
TRBJ2-1,.,TRBD2,TRBV24-1,CATSDPTSGRRNEQFF,TGTGCCACCAGTGACCCGACTAGCGGGAGGCGAAATGAGCAGTTCTTC
TRBJ1-6,.,.,TRBV15,CATKRVSYNSPLHF,TGTGCCACCAAGAGAGTCTCCTATAATTCACCCCTCCACTTT
TRBJ2-3,many,.,TRBV20-1,CSARDVYRLTDTQYF,TGCAGTGCTAGAGATGTCTATCGCCTCACAGATACGCAGTATTTT
TRBJ1-6,.,TRBD1,TRBV24-1,CATSDPRTGSSPLHF,TGTGCCACCAGTGATCCAAGGACAGGGTCTTCACCCCTCCACTTT
TRBJ2-7,.,.,TRBV10-3,CAISLTGEGEQYF,TGTGCCATCAGCCTGACAGGGGAGGGCGAGCAGTACTTC
TRBJ1-2,many,.,TRBV19,CASSIVSSAAYGYTF,TGTGCCAGTAGTATAGTGAGCTCCGCGGCCTATGGCTACACCTTC
TRBJ1-5,few,TRBD1,TRBV10-1,CASSETHRTGENQPQHF,TGCGCCAGCAGTGAGACCCATCGGACAGGCGAGAATCAGCCCCAGCATTTT
TRBJ1-1,.,.,TRBV10-3,CAISARAGMNTEAFF,TGTGCCATCAGTGCACGTGCGGGAATGAACACTGAAGCTTTCTTT
TRBJ1-1,many,.,TRBV6-5,CASSLEWGTEAFF,TGTGCCAGCAGTTTAGAATGGGGCACTGAAGCTTTCTTT
TRBJ2-1,few,.,TRBV6-1,CASSKTPGIYNEQFF,TGTGCCAGCAGTAAGACCCCCGGAATCTACAATGAGCAGTTCTTC
TRBJ1-5,many,.,TRBV20-1,CSAIDTSDQPQHF,TGCAGTGCCATAGACACTTCCGATCAGCCCCAGCATTTT
TRBJ2-1,many,.,TRBV19,CASRLLGDSSYNEQFF,TGTGCCAGTAGATTGCTAGGTGATTCCTCCTACAATGAGCAGTTCTTC
TRBJ2-1,.,.,TRBV10-2,CASRGRSSYNEQFF,TGCGCCAGCAGGGGAAGGAGCTCCTACAATGAGCAGTTCTTC
TRBJ2-3,many,TRBD2,TRBV7-2,CASSLSGSRTDTQYF,TGTGCCAGCAGCTTAAGCGGGAGTAGGACAGATACGCAGTATTTT
TRBJ2-5,few,.,TRBV7-8,CASTLLAETQYF,TGTGCCAGCACCCTCCTGGCTGAGACCCAGTACTTC
TRBJ1-2,.,TRBD1,TRBV11-1,CASSLAGRGPANYGYTF,TGTGCCAGCAGCTTAGCTGGCAGGGGGCCGGCTAACTATGGCTACACCTTC
TRBJ2-7,.,.,TRBV11-1,CASSQARGHRSYEQYF,TGTGCCAGCAGTCAAGCCCGAGGACACCGCTCCTACGAGCAGTACTTC
TRBJ2-7,many,TRBD2,TRBV3-1,CASSSSATSVGYEQYF,TGTGCCAGCAGTTCCTCAGCAACTAGCGTGGGCTACGAGCAGTACTTC
TRBJ2-2,.,.,TRBV7-3,CASSLTAGELFF,TGTGCCAGCAGCTTGACCGCCGGGGAGCTGTTTTTT